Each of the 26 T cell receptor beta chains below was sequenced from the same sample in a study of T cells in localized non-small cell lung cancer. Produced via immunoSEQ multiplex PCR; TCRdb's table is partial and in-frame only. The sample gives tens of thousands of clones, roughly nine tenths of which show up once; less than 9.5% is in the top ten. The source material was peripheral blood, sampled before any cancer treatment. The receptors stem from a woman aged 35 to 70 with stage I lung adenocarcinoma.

CDR3: CASSPGTGVQPQHF. For the CDR3, the DNA is TGTGCCAGCAGTCCCGGGACAGGAGTTCAGCCCCAGCATTTT. The chain couples TRBV6-5 to TRBJ1-5, with TRBD1 matching over 8 bases. This CDR3 comprises 14 residues. V shed 5 bases and J 6 bases; nucleotides not matched to a gene: 6. The germline V gene has CDR1 MNHEY and CDR2 SVGAGI.

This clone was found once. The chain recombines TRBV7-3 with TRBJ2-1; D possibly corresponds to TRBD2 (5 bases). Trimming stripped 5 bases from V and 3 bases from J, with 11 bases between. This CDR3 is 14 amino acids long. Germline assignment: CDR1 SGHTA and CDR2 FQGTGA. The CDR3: CASSPNRGYNEQFF. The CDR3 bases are TGTGCCAGCAGCCCGAACCGGGGCTACAATGAGCAGTTCTTC. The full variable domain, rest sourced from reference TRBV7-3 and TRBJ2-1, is GAGVSQTPSNKVTEKGKYVELRCDPISGHTALYWYRQSLGQGPEFLIYFQGTGAADDSGLPNDRFFAVRPEGSVSTLKIQRTERGDSAVYLCASSPNRGYNEQFFGPGTRLTVL.

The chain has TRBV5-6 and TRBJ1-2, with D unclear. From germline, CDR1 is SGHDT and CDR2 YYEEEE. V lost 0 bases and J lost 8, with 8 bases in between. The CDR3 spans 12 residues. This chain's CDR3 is CASSLGGLGYTF. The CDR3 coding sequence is TGTGCCAGCAGCTTGGGAGGGCTCGGCTACACCTTC.

In nucleotides, the CDR3 is TGTGCCAGCCTAAACAGGGTCGAAGAGACCCAGTACTTC. Protein sequence: CASLNRVEETQYF. The chain carries TRBV18 and TRBJ2-5, with a tentative D call TRBD1 (6 bases). This CDR3 contains 13 residues. The V gene's germline CDR1 is KGHSH and CDR2 LQKENI. V was trimmed by 8 bases and J by 3 bases, leaving 13 bases between them.

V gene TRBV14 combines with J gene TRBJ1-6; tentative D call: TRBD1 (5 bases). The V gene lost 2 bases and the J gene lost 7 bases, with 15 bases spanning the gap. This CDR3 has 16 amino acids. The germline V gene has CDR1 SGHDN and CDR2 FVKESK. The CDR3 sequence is CASSQRFLQGNSPLHF. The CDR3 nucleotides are TGTGCCAGCAGCCAAAGGTTCCTTCAGGGAAATTCACCCCTCCACTTT.

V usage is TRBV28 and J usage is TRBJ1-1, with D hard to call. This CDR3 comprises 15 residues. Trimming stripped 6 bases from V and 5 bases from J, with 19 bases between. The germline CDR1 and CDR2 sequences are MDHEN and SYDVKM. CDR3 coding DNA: TGTGCCAGCAGCCTCGGACCCCCCAAAGAAACTGAAGCTTTCTTT. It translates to CASSLGPPKETEAFF. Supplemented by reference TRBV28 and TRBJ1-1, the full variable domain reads DVKVTQSSRYLVKRTGEKVFLECVQDMDHENMFWYRQDPGLGLRLIYFSYDVKMKEKGDIPEGYSVSREKKERFSLILESASTNQTSMYLCASSLGPPKETEAFFGQGTRLTVV.

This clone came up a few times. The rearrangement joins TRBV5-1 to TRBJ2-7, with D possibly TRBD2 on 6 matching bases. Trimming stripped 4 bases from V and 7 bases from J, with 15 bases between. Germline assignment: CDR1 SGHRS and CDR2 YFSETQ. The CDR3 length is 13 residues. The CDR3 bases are TGCGCCAGCAGCCGAGGAGGGGCGAGGGAGCAGTACTTC. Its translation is CASSRGGAREQYF.

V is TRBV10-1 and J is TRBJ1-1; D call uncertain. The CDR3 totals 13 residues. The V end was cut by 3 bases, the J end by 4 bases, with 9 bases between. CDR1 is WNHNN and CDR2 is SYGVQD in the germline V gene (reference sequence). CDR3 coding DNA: TGCGCCAGCAGTGAATGGGGAGGCACTGAAGCTTTCTTT. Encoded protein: CASSEWGGTEAFF.

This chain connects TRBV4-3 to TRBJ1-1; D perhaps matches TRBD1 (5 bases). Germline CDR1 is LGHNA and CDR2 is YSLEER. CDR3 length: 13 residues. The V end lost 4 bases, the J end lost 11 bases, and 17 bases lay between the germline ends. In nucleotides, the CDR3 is TGCGCCAGCAGCCCCACCAGGGCTGGGTATGCTTTCTTT. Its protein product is CASSPTRAGYAFF.

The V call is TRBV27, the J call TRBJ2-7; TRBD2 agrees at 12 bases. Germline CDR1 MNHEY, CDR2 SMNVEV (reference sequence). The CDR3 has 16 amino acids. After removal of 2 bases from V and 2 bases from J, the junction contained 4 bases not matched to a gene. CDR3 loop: CASSLGLAGPTYEQYF. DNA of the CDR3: TGTGCCAGCAGTTTAGGACTAGCGGGACCAACCTACGAGCAGTACTTC.

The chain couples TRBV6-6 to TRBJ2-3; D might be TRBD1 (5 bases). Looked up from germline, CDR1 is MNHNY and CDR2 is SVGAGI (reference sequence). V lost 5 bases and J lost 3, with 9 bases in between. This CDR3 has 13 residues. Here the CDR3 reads CASSRSGTDTQYF. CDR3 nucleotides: TGTGCCAGCAGTCGTTCAGGGACAGATACGCAGTATTTT.

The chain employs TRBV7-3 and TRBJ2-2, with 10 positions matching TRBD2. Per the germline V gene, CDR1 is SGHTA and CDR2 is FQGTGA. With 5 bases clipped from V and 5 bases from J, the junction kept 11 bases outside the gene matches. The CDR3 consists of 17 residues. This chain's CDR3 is CASSPTTSGALTGELFF. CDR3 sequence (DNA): TGTGCCAGCAGCCCTACAACTAGCGGGGCCTTGACCGGGGAGCTGTTTTTT.

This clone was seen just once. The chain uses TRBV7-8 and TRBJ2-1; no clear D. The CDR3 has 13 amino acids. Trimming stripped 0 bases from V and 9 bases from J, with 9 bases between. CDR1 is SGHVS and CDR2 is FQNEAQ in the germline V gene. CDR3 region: CASSLAGRTEQFF. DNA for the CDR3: TGTGCCAGCAGCTTAGCTGGCAGAACTGAGCAGTTCTTC.

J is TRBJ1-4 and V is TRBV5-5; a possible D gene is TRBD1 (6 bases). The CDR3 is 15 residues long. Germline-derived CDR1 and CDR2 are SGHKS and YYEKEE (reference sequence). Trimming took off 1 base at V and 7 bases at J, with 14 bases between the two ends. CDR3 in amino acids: CASSLSGQGLEKLFF. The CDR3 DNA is TGTGCCAGCAGCTTGTCAGGGCAGGGGCTTGAAAAACTGTTTTTT.

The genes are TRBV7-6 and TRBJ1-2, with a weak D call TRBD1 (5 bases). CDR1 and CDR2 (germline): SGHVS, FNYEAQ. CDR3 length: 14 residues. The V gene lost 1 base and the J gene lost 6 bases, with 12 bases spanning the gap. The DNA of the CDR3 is TGTGCCAGCAGCTTAGTTCCGACAGCGGATGGCTACACCTTC. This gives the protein CASSLVPTADGYTF.

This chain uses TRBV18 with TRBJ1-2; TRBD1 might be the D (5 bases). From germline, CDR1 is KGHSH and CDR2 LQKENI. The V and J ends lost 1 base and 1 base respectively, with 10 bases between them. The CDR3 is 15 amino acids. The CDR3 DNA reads TGTGCCAGCTCACCACGAACAGGACGTAACTATGGCTACACCTTC. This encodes CASSPRTGRNYGYTF.

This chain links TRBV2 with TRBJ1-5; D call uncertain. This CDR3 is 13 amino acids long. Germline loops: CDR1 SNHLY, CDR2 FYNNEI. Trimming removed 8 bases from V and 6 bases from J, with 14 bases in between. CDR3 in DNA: TGTGCCAGCGGCTCAACAGAAACTCAGCCCCAGCATTTT. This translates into CASGSTETQPQHF.

The CDR3 loop is CASSLRRGSYGYTF. The CDR3, as DNA: TGTGCCAGCAGCTTGAGGAGGGGGAGCTATGGCTACACCTTC. The rearrangement joins TRBV5-6 to TRBJ1-2; perhaps TRBD1 as D (6 bases). CDR1 is SGHDT and CDR2 is YYEEEE in the germline V gene. CDR3 length equals 14 residues. V was pared by 1 base and J by 4 bases, with 11 bases between.

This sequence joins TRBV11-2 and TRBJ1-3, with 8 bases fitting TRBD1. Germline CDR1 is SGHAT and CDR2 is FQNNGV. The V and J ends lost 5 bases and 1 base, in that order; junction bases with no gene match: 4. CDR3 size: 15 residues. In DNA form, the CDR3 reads TGTGCCAGCAGCGCGAGACAGGGGTCTGGAAACACCATATATTTT. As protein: CASSARQGSGNTIYF.

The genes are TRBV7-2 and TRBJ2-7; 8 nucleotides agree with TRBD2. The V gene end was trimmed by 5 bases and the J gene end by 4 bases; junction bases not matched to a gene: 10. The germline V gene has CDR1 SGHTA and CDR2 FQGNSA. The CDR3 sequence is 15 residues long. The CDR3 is CASSPRTGGRYEQYF. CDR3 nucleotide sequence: TGTGCCAGCAGCCCTAGAACGGGGGGGAGATACGAGCAGTACTTC.

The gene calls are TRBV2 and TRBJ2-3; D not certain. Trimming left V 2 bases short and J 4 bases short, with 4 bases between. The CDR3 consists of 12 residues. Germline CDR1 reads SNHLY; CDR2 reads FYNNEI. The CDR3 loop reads CASSEPPDTQYF. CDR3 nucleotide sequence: TGTGCCAGCAGTGAACCCCCAGATACGCAGTATTTT. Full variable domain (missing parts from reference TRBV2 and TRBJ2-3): EPEVTQTPSHQVTQMGQEVILRCVPISNHLYFYWYRQILGQKVEFLVSFYNNEISEKSEIFDDQFSVERPDGSNFTLKIRSTKLEDSAMYFCASSEPPDTQYFGPGTRLTVL.

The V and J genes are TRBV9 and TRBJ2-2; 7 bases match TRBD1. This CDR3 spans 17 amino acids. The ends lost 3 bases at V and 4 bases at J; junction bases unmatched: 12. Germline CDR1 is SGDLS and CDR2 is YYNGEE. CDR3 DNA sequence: TGTGCCAGCAGCGGGACGGTCGGGACAGTTGCCACCGGGGAGCTGTTTTTT. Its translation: CASSGTVGTVATGELFF.

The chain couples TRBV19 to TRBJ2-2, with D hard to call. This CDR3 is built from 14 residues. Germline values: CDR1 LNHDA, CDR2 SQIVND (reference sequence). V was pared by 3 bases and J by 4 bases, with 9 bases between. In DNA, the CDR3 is TGTGCCAGTAGTATCGCAACAGCCACCGGGGAGCTGTTTTTT. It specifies CASSIATATGELFF.

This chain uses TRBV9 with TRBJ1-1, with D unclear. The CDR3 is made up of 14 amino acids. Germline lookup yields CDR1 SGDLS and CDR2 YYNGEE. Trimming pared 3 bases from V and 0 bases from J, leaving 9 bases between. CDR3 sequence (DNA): TGTGCCAGCAGCGCCGCGAGCGTGAACACTGAAGCTTTCTTT. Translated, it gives CASSAASVNTEAFF.

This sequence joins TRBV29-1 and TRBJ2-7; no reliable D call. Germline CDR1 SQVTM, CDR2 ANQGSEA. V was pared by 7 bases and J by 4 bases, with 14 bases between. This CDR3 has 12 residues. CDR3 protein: CSGIQPPYEQYF. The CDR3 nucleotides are TGCAGCGGTATACAGCCTCCTTACGAGCAGTACTTC.

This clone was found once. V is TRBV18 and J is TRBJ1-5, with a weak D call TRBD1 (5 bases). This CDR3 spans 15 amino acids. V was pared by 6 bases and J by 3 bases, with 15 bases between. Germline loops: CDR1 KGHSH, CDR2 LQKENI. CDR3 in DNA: TGTGCCAGCTCTACCGAGAAGGGGTACAATCAGCCCCAGCATTTT. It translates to CASSTEKGYNQPQHF.